This T cell receptor (beta chain) was profiled in a study of blood T cells in healthy people across ages. Primers used in a second PCR of about 7 to 12 cycles were a sample-barcoded 5' primer and a J-beta primer mix. Every cDNA molecule carried a tag from a template-switch adaptor bearing 12 random nucleotides. Paired-end reads containing CDR3 totaled no fewer than 2.5 million for each sample. TCRdb reprocessed the 5' RACE reads with MiXCR, giving one entry per CDR3 protein. This sample has 700,000 to 800,000 distinct CDR3 sequences; roughly two fifths occur once, and the top ten carry roughly 19%. A few counts support this clonotype. Its target is unknown. Notes on the study in general: For the donors, CMV status was unknown and possibly confounded expanded clonotype changes.

In each sample, at least 6 million PBMCs were isolated. V shed 3 bases and J shed 0 bases, with 3 bases lying between them. The CDR3 is 13 amino acids. Germline lookup yields CDR1 MNHEY and CDR2 SVGEGT. This chain connects TRBV6-2 or TRBV6-3 to TRBJ1-5; D remains ambiguous. The receptor was isolated from an older woman in good health. Sequencing was carried out using blood. The CDR3 protein is CASSYISNQPQHF. Here the CDR3 DNA reads TGTGCCAGCAGTTATATTAGCAATCAGCCCCAGCATTTT.